This T cell receptor beta chain is drawn from a study of T cells expressing NK-cell markers. On this clonotype itself: Its cognate antigen is unknown.

Study observations and caveats: The same clonotypes also predominated in the CD3+CD56-NKG2C+ fraction of several donors.

TCRdb re-analyzed the 5' RACE reads; it lists each CDR3 protein once, without DNA. The table lists some 600,000 distinct CDR3 sequences, with approximately 3.6% in the top ten. The sample was blood T cells: a sorted CD56 or NKG2C T cell subset, CD4+ or CD8+ T cells, or bulk PBMC T cells (not recorded which). This receptor was obtained from a man aged 18 to 29 in good health.

The CDR3 region is CSARVGNSAQETQYF. The V gene is TRBV20-1, the J gene TRBJ2-5; TCRdb's D call, TRBD2, is unchecked because there is no DNA. This CDR3 spans 15 amino acids. Per germline, CDR1 DFQATT and CDR2 SNEGSKA (reference sequence).